Sequencing of this TCR beta chain was carried out in a study of blood T cell repertoires in COVID-19 (dated by TCRdb to between 2020 and 2021). Background on the whole study: The collaborator samples originated in the United States, Italy and Spain and spanned the acute and convalescent phases of COVID-19. The material from the prospective study consisted of cDNA or gDNA derived from T cells, B-cell-depleted T cells, or PBMCs. The dataset comprised deeply sampled blood TCRbeta repertoires from subjects exposed to, actively infected with, or recovered from COVID-19. The repertoires were made available in a free public database intended to serve as a resource for research on the immune response to SARS-CoV-2. Samples were obtained from the ongoing ImmuneRACE study (first 160 participants) and from about 1,300 subjects provided by 6 global collaborators. The sample metadata nearly always contained a de-identified subject ID, COVID-19 status, age in years and sex. Where HLA class I and class II types were available, the types were taken from metadata supplied by the sample provider, not from assay-based typing. The research as a whole found: The quantity of clinical and demographic metadata differed by source and by participant and was supplied without curation.

From cysteine to phenylalanine, the CDR3 is 17 amino acids long. The read is trimmed to its CDR3 DNA, 51 bases read in frame from base 1. V is cut back by 6 bases and J by 6 bases, with 12 bases in the junction unmatched. Reading the germline V gene gives CDR1 ENHRY and CDR2 SYGVKD. Turning to this clone: Its antigen remains unidentified. Per-nucleotide qualities are absent, and no much larger clonotype sits a single base away.

TCRbeta CDR3 regions were amplified from genomic DNA using the immunoSEQ Assay, a bias-controlled multiplex PCR. In the authors' own workflow: The number of nucleated cells in each sample was estimated by amplification of reference gene primers within the assay. To quantify the absolute abundance of each unique TCRbeta CDR3 rearrangement, sequence reads were collapsed and filtered. Productive Simpson clonality was computed per sample as the square root of Simpson's diversity index over productive rearrangements. The clones in this table, taken by TCRdb from immuneACCESS, are in-frame only. Not every clone is retained; where verified, under half of the shortfall comes from an unresolved V gene, and the cause of the rest is unknown. D and trimming were read from the DNA, whereas the V and J calls and clone size are those reported in that table. The sample data list over 90,000 clones, and more than 75% of these were observed just once. The ten largest account for 6.2% of the sample.

Each collaborating institution followed its own protocols to collect whole blood in K2EDTA tubes. Collaborator samples were shipped for TCRbeta analysis as frozen whole blood, isolated PBMCs, or DNA extracted from either sample type. Input material: peripheral blood. The source is a human donor in a cohort sampled during active COVID-19. This sequence uses TRBV10-3 and TRBJ1-6; 9 of the junction bases match TRBD1. The CDR3 protein is CAIREGRQTGGNSPLHF. The DNA is TGTGCCATCAGGGAAGGGAGACAGACAGGGGGTAATTCACCCCTCCACTTT.